These 8 T cell receptor beta chains originate from one sample sequenced in a study of blood T cell repertoires in COVID-19. Generated by immunoSEQ multiplex PCR, the TCRdb table keeps only in-frame clones and is missing some. The profile shows fewer than 300,000 clones, approximately 89% of them singletons. What was sequenced was peripheral blood. All receptors derive from a woman between 45 and 60 years old with acute or convalescent COVID-19.

This chain uses TRBV6-5 with TRBJ1-3; no reliable D call. V lost 6 bases to trimming and J lost 1 base, with 13 bases between them. The CDR3 has 15 residues. Germline V gene data show CDR1 as MNHEY and CDR2 as SVGAGI. The CDR3 sequence: CASSRDSLSGNTIYF. The CDR3 DNA reads as TGTGCCAGCAGCAGAGACTCACTTTCTGGAAACACCATATATTTT.

The gene calls are TRBV28 and TRBJ1-6, with D tentatively TRBD1 (6 bases). CDR3 length equals 14 residues. V dropped 6 bases and J dropped 6 bases, with 12 bases sitting between them. Looked up from germline, CDR1 is MDHEN and CDR2 is SYDVKM. The CDR3 protein is CASRGAPGNSPLHF. CDR3 nucleotides: TGTGCCAGCAGGGGGGCTCCCGGTAATTCACCCCTCCACTTT.

The chain employs TRBV15 and TRBJ2-1, with unresolved D. Germline CDR1 is LNHNV and CDR2 is YYDKDF (reference sequence). The CDR3 extends over 12 amino acids. V was cut by 3 bases and J by 4 bases, with 4 bases left in between. CDR3 protein: CATSSRYNEQFF. CDR3 bases: TGTGCCACCAGCAGTCGTTACAATGAGCAGTTCTTC.

The gene calls are TRBV19 and TRBJ1-5; 11 bases align to TRBD1. Germline V gives CDR1 LNHDA, CDR2 SQIVND (reference sequence). V lost 6 bases, J lost 0 bases, and 10 bases stayed unmatched. The CDR3 extends over 18 amino acids. The CDR3 loop is CASSSGTGGPYSNQPQHF. The DNA of the CDR3 is TGTGCCAGTAGCTCCGGGACAGGGGGACCCTATAGCAATCAGCCCCAGCATTTT.

The CDR3 here is CASNLAGVLQETQYF. In nucleotides, the CDR3 is TGTGCCAGCAACTTAGCGGGAGTCCTCCAAGAGACCCAGTACTTC. V gene TRBV5-4 combines with J gene TRBJ2-5; 9 nucleotides match TRBD2. CDR3 length: 15 amino acids. Trimming at V came to 6 bases and at J to 1 base, leaving 7 bases not matched to a gene. CDR1 and CDR2 from the germline V gene are SGHNT and YYREEE (reference sequence).

V gene TRBV7-2 combines with J gene TRBJ2-7, with TRBD2 matching 11 bases. The CDR3 is 16 residues long. The ends lost 1 base at V and 3 bases at J; junction bases unmatched: 5. CDR1 and CDR2 (germline): SGHTA, FQGNSA. The CDR3 sequence: CASSLGILAGVYEQYF. CDR3 coding DNA: TGTGCCAGCAGCTTAGGGATACTAGCGGGAGTCTACGAGCAGTACTTC.

The rearrangement uses TRBV19 and TRBJ1-1; D remains ambiguous. V shed 1 base and J shed 8 bases, with 11 bases lying between them. In germline, CDR1 is LNHDA, CDR2 SQIVND (reference sequence). CDR3 length equals 13 residues. The DNA of the CDR3 is TGTGCCAGTAGTATAGTAGCCCGCCGAGAAGCTTTCTTT. Translated: CASSIVARREAFF.

The genes are TRBV28 and TRBJ1-4, with D hard to call. Trimming removed 5 bases from V and 3 bases from J, with 22 bases in between. Germline V CDR1 and CDR2: MDHEN, SYDVKM. CDR3 size: 18 residues. Here the CDR3 reads CASSLVTGIPAANEKLFF. CDR3 DNA: TGTGCCAGCAGTCTAGTTACCGGGATCCCAGCAGCTAATGAAAAACTGTTTTTT. The entire variable domain, with the rest obtained from reference TRBV28 and TRBJ1-4, is as follows: DVKVTQSSRYLVKRTGEKVFLECVQDMDHENMFWYRQDPGLGLRLIYFSYDVKMKEKGDIPEGYSVSREKKERFSLILESASTNQTSMYLCASSLVTGIPAANEKLFFGSGTQLSVL.